These 32 T cell receptor beta chains came from one sample sequenced in a study of blood T cell repertoires in COVID-19 (dated by TCRdb to between 2020 and 2021). The protocol used for the library was the immunoSEQ multiplex PCR assay. TCRdb took over this immuneACCESS table, retaining in-frame rearrangements with V and J assigned. Such tables are incomplete; in checked studies, under half of the missing clones stem from an unresolved V gene, and the remainder is unexplained. The sample contains about 270,000 clones, around 84% of them found a single time. Clones ranked in the top ten supply around 15% of the sample. Sequencing used PBMCs or T cells enriched from blood (not recorded which). The receptors here all came from a man aged 18 to 30 who had recovered from COVID-19.

V gene TRBV7-3 combines with J gene TRBJ2-2; D may be TRBD1 (6 bases). Germline values: CDR1 SGHTA, CDR2 FQGTGA. Trimming took 5 bases from V and 5 from J, leaving 9 bases between them. CDR3 length: 13 amino acids. The CDR3, as DNA: TGTGCCAGCAGCCATACAGGGACCGGGGAGCTGTTTTTT. Its translation: CASSHTGTGELFF.

The chain couples TRBV14 to TRBJ2-7; possible D gene TRBD1, 6 bases. Trimming took 5 bases from V and 2 from J, leaving 10 bases between them. Looked up from germline, CDR1 is SGHDN and CDR2 is FVKESK. The CDR3 spans 13 residues. DNA for the CDR3: TGTGCCAGCAGCGTCGGACAGACCTACGAGCAGTACTTC. It yields the protein CASSVGQTYEQYF.

This sequence joins TRBV10-3 and TRBJ2-5; the match to TRBD1 covers 7 bases. With 5 bases clipped from V and 2 bases from J, the junction kept 5 bases outside the gene matches. The germline V gene encodes CDR1 ENHRY and CDR2 SYGVKD. This CDR3 has 14 residues. For the CDR3, the DNA is TGTGCCATCAGTACAGGGGTTCGGCAAGAGACCCAGTACTTC. As protein: CAISTGVRQETQYF.

V and J are TRBV6-1 and TRBJ1-6, with TRBD1 matching over 8 bases. The length of the CDR3 is 17 residues. Germline CDR1 and CDR2: MNHNS and SASEGT. J lost 6 bases, V lost 2 bases, and 9 bases had no gene match. CDR3 coding DNA: TGTGCCAGCAGTGAAATCTTAACAGGGGGGAGTAATTCACCCCTCCACTTT. Translated, it gives CASSEILTGGSNSPLHF.

This chain connects TRBV28 to TRBJ2-5; 9 bases match TRBD2. The CDR3 is 16 amino acids. V lost 4 bases, J lost 5 bases, and 11 bases stayed unmatched. The germline V gene encodes CDR1 MDHEN and CDR2 SYDVKM. The chain's CDR3 is CASSSRSREGTETQYF. CDR3 DNA: TGTGCCAGCAGTTCCCGATCGCGGGAGGGAACCGAGACCCAGTACTTC.

V gene TRBV18 combines with J gene TRBJ2-1; tentatively, D is TRBD1 (5 bases). Germline V gene lookup returns CDR1 KGHSH and CDR2 LQKENI. The CDR3 has 15 amino acids. Trimming took 5 bases from V and 0 from J, leaving 11 bases between them. The CDR3 here is CASSEDTNSYNEQFF. CDR3 sequence (DNA): TGTGCCAGCTCAGAGGACACAAACTCCTACAATGAGCAGTTCTTC. Using reference TRBV18 and TRBJ2-1 for the parts outside the CDR3, the full variable domain is NAGVMQNPRHLVRRRGQEARLRCSPMKGHSHVYWYRQLPEEGLKFMVYLQKENIIDESGMPKERFSAEFPKEGPSILRIQQVVRGDSAAYFCASSEDTNSYNEQFFGPGTRLTVL.

The gene calls are TRBV7-8 and TRBJ1-2; TRBD1 aligns across 8 bases. This CDR3 region has 14 residues. Losses at the gene ends were 5 bases for V and 7 bases for J; bases not matched to a gene: 9. Germline CDR1 SGHVS, CDR2 FQNEAQ. The CDR3 loop is CASSPRTGPGGYTF. The CDR3 DNA is TGTGCCAGCAGCCCAAGGACAGGGCCGGGTGGCTACACCTTC.

The chain recombines TRBV18 with TRBJ1-1; tentative D call: TRBD1 (5 bases). Trimming pared 5 bases from V and 7 bases from J, leaving 20 bases between. Germline lookup yields CDR1 KGHSH and CDR2 LQKENI. This CDR3 has 15 residues. CDR3 loop: CASSTVGTGDNEAFF. The CDR3 DNA is TGTGCCAGCTCAACCGTCGGGACGGGAGACAATGAAGCTTTCTTT. The full variable domain, completed using reference TRBV18 and TRBJ1-1, is NAGVMQNPRHLVRRRGQEARLRCSPMKGHSHVYWYRQLPEEGLKFMVYLQKENIIDESGMPKERFSAEFPKEGPSILRIQQVVRGDSAAYFCASSTVGTGDNEAFFGQGTRLTVV.

The chain is built from TRBV19 and TRBJ1-2; 8 bases line up with TRBD1. The CDR3 has 14 residues. CDR1 LNHDA and CDR2 SQIVND come from the germline V gene (reference sequence). V lost 5 bases, J lost 4 bases, and 6 bases stayed unmatched. For the CDR3, the DNA is TGTGCCAGTAGTCCTAGACAGGGGTCCTATGGCTACACCTTC. It codes for CASSPRQGSYGYTF.

This clone was counted a few times. This rearrangement joins TRBV7-9 to TRBJ1-1, with TRBD1 matching 8 bases. Germline V gene data show CDR1 as SEHNR and CDR2 as FQNEAQ (reference sequence). The CDR3 loop spans 15 amino acids. The junction had 9 bases not matched to a gene; V was cut back by 5 bases and J by 4 bases. Here the CDR3 DNA reads TGTGCCAGCAGCCCCTATAGGACAGGGATCACTGAAGCTTTCTTT. Translated: CASSPYRTGITEAFF. The full variable domain, with the rest looked up from reference TRBV7-9 and TRBJ1-1, is DTGVSQNPRHKITKRGQNVTFRCDPISEHNRLYWYRQTLGQGPEFLTYFQNEAQLEKSRLLSDRFSAERPKGSFSTLEIQRTEQGDSAMYLCASSPYRTGITEAFFGQGTRLTVV.

The rearrangement uses TRBV24-1 and TRBJ2-2; a possible D gene is TRBD2 (6 bases). From germline, CDR1 is KGHDR and CDR2 SFDVKD. The CDR3 has 12 amino acids. Trimming took 9 bases from V and 4 from J, leaving 8 bases between them. DNA for the CDR3: TGTGCCACCGGAGGGAGCACCGGGGAGCTGTTTTTT. Protein product: CATGGSTGELFF.

This clone showed up just a few times. The chain combines TRBV5-1 with TRBJ1-6, with 8 bases identical to TRBD1. CDR3 length: 16 residues. CDR1 is SGHRS and CDR2 is YFSETQ in the germline V gene. V lost 5 bases, J lost 8 bases, and 12 bases stayed unmatched. For the CDR3, the DNA is TGCGCCAGCAGACATACTTACAGGGGGAAGGATTCACCCCTCCACTTT. Translating gives CASRHTYRGKDSPLHF.

The gene calls are TRBV10-2 and TRBJ1-2, with no clear D. The V gene lost 0 bases and the J gene lost 5 bases, with 22 bases spanning the gap. The CDR3 is 18 residues long. Germline CDR1 WSHSY, CDR2 SAAADI. CDR3 amino acids: CASSESIFVAERWYGYTF. As DNA, the CDR3 is TGCGCCAGCAGTGAGTCTATTTTCGTGGCGGAACGGTGGTATGGCTACACCTTC.

This sequence joins TRBV5-4 and TRBJ2-5; 11 bases are a match to TRBD2. J lost 2 bases, V lost 0 bases, and 3 bases had no gene match. The CDR3 is made up of 16 amino acids. Germline CDR1 SGHNT, CDR2 YYREEE (reference sequence). The CDR3 region is CASSLGLAGGQETQYF. Written as DNA, the CDR3 is TGTGCCAGCAGCTTGGGGCTAGCGGGGGGACAAGAGACCCAGTACTTC.

The chain carries TRBV5-1 and TRBJ1-5, with D possibly TRBD1 on 6 matching bases. Germline CDR1 reads SGHRS; CDR2 reads YFSETQ. Trimming shortened V by 0 bases and J by 6 bases, and 10 bases separated the two germline ends. The CDR3 consists of 14 residues. The CDR3 DNA reads TGCGCCAGCAGCTTGGAGGGGGGGACTCAGCCCCAGCATTTT. This gives the protein CASSLEGGTQPQHF.

The V call is TRBV6-5, the J call TRBJ1-2; a weak D match, TRBD1 (5 bases). CDR3 length: 14 residues. Per the germline V gene, CDR1 is MNHEY and CDR2 is SVGAGI. With 0 bases removed from V and 4 bases from J, the gap between germline ends came to 9 bases. The CDR3 reads CASSYSQVGYGYTF. The CDR3 coding sequence is TGTGCCAGCAGTTACTCACAGGTTGGCTATGGCTACACCTTC.

The chain is built from TRBV19 and TRBJ1-1; no firm D call. The V gene lost 1 base and the J gene lost 2 bases, with 8 bases spanning the gap. This CDR3 has 14 amino acids. CDR1 and CDR2 (germline): LNHDA, SQIVND (reference sequence). In DNA, the CDR3 is TGTGCCAGTAGTATAGTAACAAGAAACACTGAAGCTTTCTTT. Its translation: CASSIVTRNTEAFF.

This chain links TRBV27 with TRBJ1-1; no clear D. There are 13 residues in the CDR3. The V end lost 6 bases, the J end lost 6 bases, and 14 bases lay between the germline ends. In germline, CDR1 is MNHEY, CDR2 SMNVEV (reference sequence). In DNA form, the CDR3 reads TGTGCCAGCAGCCACGCGGGGTACTCTGAAGCTTTCTTT. Protein sequence: CASSHAGYSEAFF.

The V and J genes are TRBV29-1 and TRBJ2-1, with TRBD2 identical over 11 bases. This CDR3 comprises 14 residues. Germline values: CDR1 SQVTM, CDR2 ANQGSEA. V was pared by 6 bases and J by 3 bases, with 4 bases of the junction left unmatched. The CDR3 bases are TGCAGCGTGACCGGGACTAGCGGCTACAATGAGCAGTTCTTC. As protein: CSVTGTSGYNEQFF.

Concerning this clone itself: The junction and the germline gene differ at one end; a read error may be behind it. The genes are TRBV5-8 and TRBJ2-1; the match to TRBD2 covers 7 bases. CDR1 is SGHTS, CDR2 YDEGEE, per germline. This CDR3 region has 10 residues. For the CDR3, the DNA is TGTGCCAGCAGCTCGGGGGAGGGGATCTTC. This translates into CASSSGEGIF.

The rearrangement links TRBV19 to TRBJ2-3, with TRBD1 matching 8 bases. This CDR3 contains 13 residues. J gave up 6 bases and V 8 bases, and 7 bases lay outside the gene matches. Germline assignment: CDR1 LNHDA and CDR2 SQIVND (reference sequence). In DNA, the CDR3 is TGTGCCAGTCATAGCACAGGGGGGGATACGCAGTATTTT. This translates into CASHSTGGDTQYF.

The chain is built from TRBV3-1 (or the pseudogene TRBV3-2) and TRBJ2-5; 10 positions agree with TRBD2. V shed 1 base, J shed 1 base, and the junction held 6 bases outside the gene matches. CDR1 is LGHDT and CDR2 is YNNKEL in the germline V gene (reference sequence). This CDR3 has 17 amino acids. The CDR3 here is CASSQGPASGSQETQYF. CDR3 in DNA: TGTGCCAGCAGCCAAGGGCCGGCTAGCGGGAGCCAAGAGACCCAGTACTTC.

The chain joins TRBV14 to TRBJ2-1, with 8 nucleotides matching TRBD2. Trimming took 6 bases from V and 6 from J; bases not matched to a gene: 4. Germline V CDR1 and CDR2: SGHDN, FVKESK. The CDR3 has 13 amino acids. CDR3 in amino acids: CASRPGTSNEQFF. CDR3 coding DNA: TGTGCCAGCAGACCCGGGACTAGCAATGAGCAGTTCTTC.

Only a few counts were recorded for this clone. The chain employs TRBV14 and TRBJ1-6; unclear D gene. The V end was cut by 0 bases, the J end by 5 bases, with 11 bases between. Germline CDR1 reads SGHDN; CDR2 reads FVKESK. The CDR3 contains 16 residues. In DNA form, the CDR3 reads TGTGCCAGCAGCCAAGACGCAGGCGTAAATAATTCACCCCTCCACTTT. Its protein is CASSQDAGVNNSPLHF. Drawing the rest from reference TRBV14 and TRBJ1-6, the complete variable domain is EAGVTQFPSHSVIEKGQTVTLRCDPISGHDNLYWYRRVMGKEIKFLLHFVKESKQDESGMPNNRFLAERTGGTYSTLKVQPAELEDSGVYFCASSQDAGVNNSPLHFGNGTRLTVT.

The chain employs TRBV24-1 and TRBJ2-1, with 7 positions matching TRBD2. The CDR3 sequence is 16 residues long. V was pared by 3 bases and J by 6 bases, with 10 bases of the junction left unmatched. In germline, CDR1 is KGHDR, CDR2 SFDVKD. In nucleotides, the CDR3 is TGTGCCACCAGTGATCACAGCGGGACCATTCCCAATGAGCAGTTCTTC. The encoded protein is CATSDHSGTIPNEQFF.

The V gene is TRBV24-1, the J gene TRBJ2-7, with D perhaps matching TRBD1 (5 bases). The CDR3 is 15 residues long. Germline assignment: CDR1 KGHDR and CDR2 SFDVKD. V was trimmed by 3 bases and J by 3 bases, leaving 14 bases between them. CDR3 residues: CATSDPTGGDYEQYF. CDR3 bases: TGTGCCACCAGTGATCCCACAGGCGGCGACTACGAGCAGTACTTC.

V usage is TRBV15 and J usage is TRBJ1-6; TRBD1 matches at 9 bases. Germline V CDR1 and CDR2: LNHNV, YYDKDF (reference sequence). The CDR3 covers 14 residues. The ends lost 3 bases at V and 10 bases at J; junction bases unmatched: 4. CDR3 coding DNA: TGTGCCACCAGCAGGGACAGGGGAAACTCACCCCTCCACTTT. It encodes CATSRDRGNSPLHF. Based on the CDR3 plus reference TRBV15 and TRBJ1-6, the full variable domain is DAMVIQNPRYQVTQFGKPVTLSCSQTLNHNVMYWYQQKSSQAPKLLFHYYDKDFNNEADTPDNFQSRRPNTSFCFLDIRSPGLGDTAMYLCATSRDRGNSPLHFGNGTRLTVT.

The chain uses TRBV7-9 and TRBJ2-7, with 7 bases lining up with TRBD1. The CDR3 sequence is 18 residues long. CDR1 is SEHNR and CDR2 is FQNEAQ in the germline V gene (reference sequence). Trimming cost V 6 bases and J 3 bases; bases outside gene matches: 20. The CDR3 region has the DNA TGTGCCAGCAGGCCCGGGACAGAGAGGGCTGAGAGGCTCTACGAGCAGTACTTC. It specifies CASRPGTERAERLYEQYF.

V gene TRBV28 combines with J gene TRBJ1-3; D call uncertain. The CDR3 contains 16 residues. V lost 3 bases to trimming and J lost 6 bases, with 18 bases between them. Germline CDR1 MDHEN, CDR2 SYDVKM. CDR3: CASSLYPAERLNTIYF. CDR3 coding DNA: TGTGCCAGCAGTTTGTACCCAGCGGAGAGACTAAACACCATATATTTT.

This chain joins TRBV7-9 and TRBJ2-5; TRBD2 agrees at 11 bases. Germline-derived CDR1 and CDR2 are SEHNR and FQNEAQ (reference sequence). This CDR3 contains 14 residues. V lost 4 bases and J lost 4; bases outside the gene matches: 2. This CDR3 reads CASSYGTSGETQYF. CDR3 sequence (DNA): TGTGCCAGCAGCTATGGGACTAGCGGAGAGACCCAGTACTTC.

The chain joins TRBV2 to TRBJ1-4; 8 bases fit TRBD1. V was clipped by 6 bases and J by 7 bases; unmatched bases: 4. Germline V lookup: CDR1 SNHLY, CDR2 FYNNEI. This CDR3 is built from 13 residues. Written as DNA, the CDR3 is TGTGCCAGCAGCAGGGGGCAGAGTGAAAAACTGTTTTTT. This encodes CASSRGQSEKLFF.

V and J are TRBV2 and TRBJ2-1; D is unresolved. The germline gives CDR1 SNHLY, CDR2 FYNNEI. Between the trimmed V and J ends, which lost 2 bases and 9 bases, there was a span of 8 bases. The CDR3 loop spans 12 amino acids. The CDR3 sequence is CASSEFSGEQFF. The CDR3 DNA is TGTGCCAGCAGTGAATTTAGTGGTGAGCAGTTCTTC.